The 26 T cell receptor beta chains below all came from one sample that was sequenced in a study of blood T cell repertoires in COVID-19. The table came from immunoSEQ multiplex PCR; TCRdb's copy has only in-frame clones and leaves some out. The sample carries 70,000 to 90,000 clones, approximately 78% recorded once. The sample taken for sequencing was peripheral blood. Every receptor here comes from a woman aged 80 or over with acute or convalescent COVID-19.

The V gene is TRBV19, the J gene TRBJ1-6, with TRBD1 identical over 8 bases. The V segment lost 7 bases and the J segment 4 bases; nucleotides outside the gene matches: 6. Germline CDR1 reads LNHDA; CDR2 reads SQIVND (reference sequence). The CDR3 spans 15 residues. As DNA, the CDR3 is TGTGCCAGTACCGAGGACAGGGTGTATAATTCACCCCTCCACTTT. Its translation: CASTEDRVYNSPLHF.

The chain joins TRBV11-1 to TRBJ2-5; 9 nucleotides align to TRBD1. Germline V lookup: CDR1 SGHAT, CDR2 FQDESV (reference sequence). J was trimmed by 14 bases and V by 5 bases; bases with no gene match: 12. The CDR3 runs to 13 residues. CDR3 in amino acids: CASSLAGTGFPYF. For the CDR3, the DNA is TGTGCCAGCAGCCTCGCCGGGACAGGGTTTCCCTACTTC. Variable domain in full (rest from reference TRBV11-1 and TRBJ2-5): EAEVAQSPRYKITEKSQAVAFWCDPISGHATLYWYRQILGQGPELLVQFQDESVVDDSQLPKDRFSAERLKGVDSTLKIQPAELGDSAMYLCASSLAGTGFPYFGPGTRLLVL.

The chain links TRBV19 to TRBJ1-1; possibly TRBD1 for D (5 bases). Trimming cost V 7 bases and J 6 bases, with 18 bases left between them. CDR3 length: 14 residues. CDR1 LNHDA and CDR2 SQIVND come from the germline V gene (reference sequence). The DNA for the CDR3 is TGTGCCAGTATAGGTGACAGATCTATCGCTGAAGCTTTCTTT. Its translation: CASIGDRSIAEAFF.

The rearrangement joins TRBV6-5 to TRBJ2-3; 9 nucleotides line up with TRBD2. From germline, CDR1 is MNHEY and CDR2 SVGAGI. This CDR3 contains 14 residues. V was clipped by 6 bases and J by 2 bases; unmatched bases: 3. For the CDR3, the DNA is TGTGCCAGCAGGACTAGCGGATTCACAGATACGCAGTATTTT. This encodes CASRTSGFTDTQYF.

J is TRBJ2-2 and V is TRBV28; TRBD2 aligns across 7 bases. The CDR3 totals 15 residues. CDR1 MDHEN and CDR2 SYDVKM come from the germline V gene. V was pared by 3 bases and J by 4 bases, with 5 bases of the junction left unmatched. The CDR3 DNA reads TGTGCCAGCAGTTTTGGGGGGGTTTCCACCGGGGAGCTGTTTTTT. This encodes CASSFGGVSTGELFF.

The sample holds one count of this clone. The CDR3 reads CASSSSRHEQYF. CDR3 DNA sequence: TGTGCCAGCAGCTCCTCTAGGCACGAGCAGTACTTC. The rearrangement joins TRBV7-2 to TRBJ2-7; unclear D gene. The CDR3 has 12 residues. CDR1 and CDR2 from the germline V gene are SGHTA and FQGNSA. Trimming left V 4 bases short and J 5 bases short, with 9 bases between.

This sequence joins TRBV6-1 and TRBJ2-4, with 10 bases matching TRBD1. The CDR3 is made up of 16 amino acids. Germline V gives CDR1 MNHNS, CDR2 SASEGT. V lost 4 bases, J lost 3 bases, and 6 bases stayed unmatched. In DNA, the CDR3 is TGTGCCAGCAGTGCGGGACAGGGGTTGGGCAAAAACATTCAGTACTTC. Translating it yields CASSAGQGLGKNIQYF.

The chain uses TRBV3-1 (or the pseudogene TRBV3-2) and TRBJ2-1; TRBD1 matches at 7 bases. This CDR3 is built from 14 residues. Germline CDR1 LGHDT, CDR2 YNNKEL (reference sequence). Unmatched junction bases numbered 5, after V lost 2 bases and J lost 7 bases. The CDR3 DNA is TGTGCCAGCAGCCAAACCACAGGGGTTAATGAGCAGTTCTTC. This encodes CASSQTTGVNEQFF.

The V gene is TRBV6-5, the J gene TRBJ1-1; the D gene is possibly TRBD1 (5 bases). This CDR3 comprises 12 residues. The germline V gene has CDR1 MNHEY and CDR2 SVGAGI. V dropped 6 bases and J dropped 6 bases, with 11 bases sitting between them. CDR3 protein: CASSLQVSEAFF. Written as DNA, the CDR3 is TGTGCCAGCAGCTTACAGGTCTCTGAAGCTTTCTTT.

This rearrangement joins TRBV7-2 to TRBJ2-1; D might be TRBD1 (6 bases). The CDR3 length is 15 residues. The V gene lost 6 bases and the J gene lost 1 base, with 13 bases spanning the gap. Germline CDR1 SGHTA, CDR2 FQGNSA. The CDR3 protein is CASRRQVWSYNEQFF. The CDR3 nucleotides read TGTGCCAGCAGACGACAGGTGTGGTCCTACAATGAGCAGTTCTTC.

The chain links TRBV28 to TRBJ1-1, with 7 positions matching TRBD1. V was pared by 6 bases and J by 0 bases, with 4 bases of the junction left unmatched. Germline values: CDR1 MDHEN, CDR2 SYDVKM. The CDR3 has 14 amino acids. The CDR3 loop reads CASSYDRVNTEAFF. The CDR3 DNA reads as TGTGCCAGCAGCTACGACAGGGTGAACACTGAAGCTTTCTTT.

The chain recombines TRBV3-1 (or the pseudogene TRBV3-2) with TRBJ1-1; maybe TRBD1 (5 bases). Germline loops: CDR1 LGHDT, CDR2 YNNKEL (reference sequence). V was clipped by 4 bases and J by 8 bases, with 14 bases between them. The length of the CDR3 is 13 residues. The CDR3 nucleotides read TGTGCCAGCAGCCTCTACGGACATGGAGAAGCTTTCTTT. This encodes CASSLYGHGEAFF.

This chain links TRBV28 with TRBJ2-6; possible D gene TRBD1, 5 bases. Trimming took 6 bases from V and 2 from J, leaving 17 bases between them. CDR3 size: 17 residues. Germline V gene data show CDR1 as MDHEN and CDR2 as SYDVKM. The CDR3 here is CASSPQGIQTGANVLTF. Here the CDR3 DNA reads TGTGCCAGCAGCCCTCAGGGTATTCAGACTGGGGCCAACGTCCTGACTTTC. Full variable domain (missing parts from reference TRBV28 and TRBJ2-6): DVKVTQSSRYLVKRTGEKVFLECVQDMDHENMFWYRQDPGLGLRLIYFSYDVKMKEKGDIPEGYSVSREKKERFSLILESASTNQTSMYLCASSPQGIQTGANVLTFGAGSRLTVL.

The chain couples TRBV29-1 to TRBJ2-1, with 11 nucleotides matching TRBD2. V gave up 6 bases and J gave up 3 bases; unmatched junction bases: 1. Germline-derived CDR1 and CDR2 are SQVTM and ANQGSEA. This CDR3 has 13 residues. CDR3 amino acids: CSVGLAGYNEQFF. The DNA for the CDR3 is TGCAGCGTAGGACTAGCGGGCTACAATGAGCAGTTCTTC.

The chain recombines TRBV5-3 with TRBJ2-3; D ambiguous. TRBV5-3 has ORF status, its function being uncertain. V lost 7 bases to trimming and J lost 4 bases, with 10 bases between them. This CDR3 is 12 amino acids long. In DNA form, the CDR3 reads TGTGCCAGACCTCGTCGAGCAGATACGCAGTATTTT. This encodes CARPRRADTQYF.

The CDR3 region is CASSASQGAGNTIYF. DNA for the CDR3: TGCGCCAGCAGCGCATCTCAGGGTGCTGGAAACACCATATATTTT. The V and J genes are TRBV5-1 and TRBJ1-3, with D perhaps TRBD1 (5 bases). The ends were cut back, 4 bases at V and 2 bases at J, with 13 bases in the middle. The germline CDR1 and CDR2 sequences are SGHRS and YFSETQ. This CDR3 has 15 residues. The variable domain in full, with the rest retrieved from reference TRBV5-1 and TRBJ1-3, is KAGVTQTPRYLIKTRGQQVTLSCSPISGHRSVSWYQQTPGQGLQFLFEYFSETQRNKGNFPGRFSGRQFSNSRSEMNVSTLELGDSALYLCASSASQGAGNTIYFGEGSWLTVV.

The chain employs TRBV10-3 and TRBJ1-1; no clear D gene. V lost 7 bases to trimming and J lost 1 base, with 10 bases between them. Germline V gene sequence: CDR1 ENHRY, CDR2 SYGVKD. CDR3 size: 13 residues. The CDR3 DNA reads TGTGCCATCACTGGCCCAGGGAACACTGAAGCTTTCTTT. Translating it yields CAITGPGNTEAFF.

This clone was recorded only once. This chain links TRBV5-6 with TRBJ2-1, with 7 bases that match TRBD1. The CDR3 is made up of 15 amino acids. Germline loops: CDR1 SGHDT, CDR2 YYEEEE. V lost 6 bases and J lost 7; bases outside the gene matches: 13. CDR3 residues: CASTRRGRVGNEQFF. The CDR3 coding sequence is TGTGCCAGCACCCGAAGGGGGCGAGTAGGAAATGAGCAGTTCTTC.

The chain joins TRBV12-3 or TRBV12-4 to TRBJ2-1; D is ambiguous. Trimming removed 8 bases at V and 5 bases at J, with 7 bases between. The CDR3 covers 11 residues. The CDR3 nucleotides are TGTGCCAGCTCGTCAGACAATGAGCAGTTCTTC. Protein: CASSSDNEQFF.

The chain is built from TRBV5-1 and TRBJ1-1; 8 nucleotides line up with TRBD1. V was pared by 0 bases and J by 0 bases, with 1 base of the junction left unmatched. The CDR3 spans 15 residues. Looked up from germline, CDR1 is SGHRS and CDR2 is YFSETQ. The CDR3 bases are TGCGCCAGCAGCTTGGAGACAGGGGTGAACACTGAAGCTTTCTTT. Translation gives CASSLETGVNTEAFF.

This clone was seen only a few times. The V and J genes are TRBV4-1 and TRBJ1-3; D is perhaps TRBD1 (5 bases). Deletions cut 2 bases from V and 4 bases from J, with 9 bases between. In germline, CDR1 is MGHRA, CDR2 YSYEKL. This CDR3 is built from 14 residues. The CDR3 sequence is CASSQQGLGNTIYF. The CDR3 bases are TGCGCCAGCAGCCAACAGGGCCTCGGAAACACCATATATTTT.

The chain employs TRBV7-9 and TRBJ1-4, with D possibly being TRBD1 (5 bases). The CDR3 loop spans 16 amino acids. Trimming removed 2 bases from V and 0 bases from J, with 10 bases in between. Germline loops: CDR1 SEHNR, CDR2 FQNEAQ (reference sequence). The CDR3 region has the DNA TGTGCCAGCAGCTTATGGTCAGGGTCAACTAATGAAAAACTGTTTTTT. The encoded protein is CASSLWSGSTNEKLFF.

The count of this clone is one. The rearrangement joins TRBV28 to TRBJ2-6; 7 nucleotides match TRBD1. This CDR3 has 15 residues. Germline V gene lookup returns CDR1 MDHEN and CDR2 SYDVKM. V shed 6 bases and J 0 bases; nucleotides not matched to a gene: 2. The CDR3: CASRGTVSGANVLTF. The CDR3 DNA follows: TGTGCCAGCAGGGGGACAGTCTCTGGGGCCAACGTCCTGACTTTC.

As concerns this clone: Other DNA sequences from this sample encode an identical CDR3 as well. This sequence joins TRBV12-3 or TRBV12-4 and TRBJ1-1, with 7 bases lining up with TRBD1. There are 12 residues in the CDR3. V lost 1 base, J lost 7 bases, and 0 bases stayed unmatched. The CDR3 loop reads CASSLGTGEAFF. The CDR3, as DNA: TGTGCCAGCAGTTTAGGGACAGGTGAAGCTTTCTTT.

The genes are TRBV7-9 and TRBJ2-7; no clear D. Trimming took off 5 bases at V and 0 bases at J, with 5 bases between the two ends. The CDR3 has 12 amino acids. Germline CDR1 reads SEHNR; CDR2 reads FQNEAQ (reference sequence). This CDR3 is CASSPGSYEQYF. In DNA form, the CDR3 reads TGTGCCAGCAGCCCCGGCTCCTACGAGCAGTACTTC.

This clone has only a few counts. The CDR3 reads CASSLRTGGLTDTQYF. The CDR3 DNA reads as TGTGCCAGCAGCTTGAGGACAGGGGGCCTCACAGATACGCAGTATTTT. The V call is TRBV5-4, the J call TRBJ2-3; 11 positions match TRBD1. After removal of 1 base from V and 2 bases from J, the junction contained 3 bases not matched to a gene. The length of the CDR3 is 16 residues. Per germline, CDR1 SGHNT and CDR2 YYREEE (reference sequence).